These T cell receptor beta chains were read from a single sample in a study of shared clonotypes between healthy human individuals. TCRdb's table, derived via immunoSEQ multiplex PCR, lists solely in-frame clones and lacks some. The table has nearly 1 million clones, about three quarters seen once. Sequencing input: memory CD4+ T cells sorted from blood. These receptors were obtained from a man aged 18 to 29 in good health. CDR3s include the opening cysteine and the closing phenylalanine or tryptophan. The order of the fields is clone size, D gene, J gene, V gene, CDR3 protein, CDR3 DNA. The D gene is left open where the match is weak. Size values are once, few and many counts, or a class for expanded clones, and some rows have none.

. . TRBJ2-1 TRBV6-5 CASSYRDLNTEQFF TGTGCCAGCAGTTACCGGGACTTAAACACTGAGCAGTTCTTC
. TRBD1 TRBJ1-1 TRBV7-8 CASSLGLRGWDRGRRNTEAFF TGTGCCAGCAGCTTAGGGTTAAGGGGATGGGACAGGGGCCGACGAAACACTGAAGCTTTCTTT
. . TRBJ2-2 TRBV5-1 CASSLLKDTGELFF TGCGCCAGCAGCTTGTTAAAGGACACCGGGGAGCTGTTTTTT
. . TRBJ2-7 TRBV7-2 CASSSRTDYEQYF TGTGCCAGCAGCTCCAGGACTGACTACGAGCAGTACTTC
. . TRBJ2-5 TRBV2 CASSPGRGTTQETQYF TGTGCCAGCTCCCCGGGAAGGGGGACTACCCAAGAGACCCAGTACTTC
. TRBD1 TRBJ2-2 TRBV5-6 CASSWTGGDRELFF TGTGCCAGCAGCTGGACAGGGGGCGACCGGGAGCTGTTTTTT
. TRBD1 TRBJ1-1 TRBV18 CASSSGQGAGTEAFF TGTGCCAGCTCATCGGGACAGGGGGCCGGCACTGAAGCTTTCTTT
many . TRBJ1-4 TRBV6-5 CASSNREAEKLFF TGTGCCAGCAGTAACAGGGAGGCTGAAAAACTGTTTTTT
. . TRBJ2-3 TRBV5-4 CASSLDSIRGSTDTQYF TGTGCCAGCAGCTTAGACTCGATTAGGGGGAGCACAGATACGCAGTATTTT
few . TRBJ2-5 TRBV6-6 CASSSVFEETQYF TGTGCCAGCAGCTCGGTTTTCGAGGAGACCCAGTACTTC
. . TRBJ1-1 TRBV10-1 CASSASGTEAFF TGCGCCAGCAGTGCGTCTGGAACTGAAGCTTTCTTT
. . TRBJ2-1 TRBV25-1 CASSDGPPNEQFF TGTGCCAGCAGTGATGGACCCCCCAATGAGCAGTTCTTC
. TRBD2 TRBJ2-7 TRBV5-4 CASSPGGTSGYEQYF TGTGCCAGCAGCCCGGGGGGGACTAGCGGCTACGAGCAGTACTTC
. TRBD2 TRBJ2-4 TRBV5-1 CASSLHSGGMIQYF TGCGCCAGCAGCTTGCATAGCGGGGGGATGATTCAGTACTTC
. . TRBJ1-1 TRBV18 CASSPRQLNTEAFF TGTGCCAGCTCACCGAGGCAGTTGAACACTGAAGCTTTCTTT
. . TRBJ2-5 TRBV18 CASSRAVETQYF TGTGCCAGCTCTAGGGCCGTAGAGACCCAGTACTTC
. . TRBJ2-7 TRBV7-2 CASSFHRAGYEQYF TGTGCCAGCAGCTTCCACAGGGCCGGGTACGAGCAGTACTTC
few . TRBJ2-7 TRBV5-5 CASSPLQGHGILYEQYF TGTGCCAGCAGCCCTTTACAGGGCCACGGAATCCTCTACGAGCAGTACTTC
. . TRBJ1-6 TRBV7-2 CASSLVGGNSPLHF TGTGCCAGCAGCTTAGTGGGCGGGAATTCACCCCTCCACTTT
. . TRBJ2-7 TRBV25-1 CASTKSEGPYEQYF TGTGCCAGCACCAAATCGGAGGGACCCTACGAGCAGTACTTC
. . TRBJ1-5 TRBV25-1 CASRGEGYQPQHF TGTGCCAGCAGGGGGGAGGGGTATCAGCCCCAGCATTTT
few . TRBJ1-5 TRBV27 CASSRSPDRGIQPQHF TGTGCCAGCAGTAGAAGTCCGGACCGAGGCATTCAGCCCCAGCATTTT
. TRBD1 TRBJ1-5 TRBV2 CASSRDSDSNQPQHF TGTGCCAGCAGTAGGGACAGCGATAGCAATCAGCCCCAGCATTTT
. TRBD1 TRBJ1-4 TRBV6-6 CASSFTGTGGEKLFF TGTGCCAGCAGTTTTACCGGGACAGGTGGAGAAAAACTGTTTTTT
few TRBD2 TRBJ2-2 TRBV6-6 CASTKGGLGNTGELFF TGTGCCAGCACCAAGGGGGGACTAGGGAACACCGGGGAGCTGTTTTTT
few . TRBJ1-1 TRBV7-8 CASSTENTEAFF TGTGCCAGCAGCACGGAGAACACTGAAGCTTTCTTT
. TRBD1 TRBJ1-4 TRBV6-1 CASSEAKQGIREKLFF TGTGCCAGCAGTGAAGCGAAACAGGGGATCAGGGAAAAACTGTTTTTT
. TRBD2 TRBJ2-5 TRBV2 CASSRSSGETQYF TGTGCCAGCAGTAGGTCTAGCGGCGAGACCCAGTACTTC
. . TRBJ2-2 TRBV2 CASSGTANTGELFF TGTGCCAGCAGTGGGACAGCGAACACCGGGGAGCTGTTTTTT
. . TRBJ1-4 TRBV5-4 CASSHAAGLEKLFF TGTGCCAGCAGCCACGCGGCAGGGCTCGAAAAACTGTTTTTT
once . TRBJ1-2 TRBV6-5 CASKRGADGYTF TGTGCCAGCAAGAGGGGGGCGGATGGCTACACCTTC
few . TRBJ2-4 TRBV19 CASSSRSQDPQNIQYF TGTGCCAGTAGTTCTAGATCCCAGGACCCCCAAAACATTCAGTACTTC
. . TRBJ1-2 TRBV18 CASSPTGGNYGYTF TGTGCCAGCTCACCGACTGGGGGTAACTATGGCTACACCTTC
. . TRBJ2-6 TRBV23-1 CASSSGYTQQSRANVLTF TGCGCCAGCAGTTCTGGTTATACGCAACAAAGTCGGGCCAACGTCCTGACTTTC
once . TRBJ2-7 TRBV10-3 CAISMDREQYF TGTGCCATCAGCATGGACCGCGAGCAGTACTTC
. . TRBJ1-5 TRBV7-2 CASSLGQGQHQPQHF TGTGCCAGCAGCTTAGGGCAGGGGCAACATCAGCCCCAGCATTTT
. . TRBJ2-3 TRBV4-1 CASSQGAGKGSRDTQYF TGCGCCAGCAGCCAAGGGGCAGGTAAGGGAAGCCGAGATACGCAGTATTTT
. TRBD2 TRBJ2-3 TRBV4-1 CASSRGLVTDTQYF TGCGCCAGCAGCCGGGGACTAGTGACAGATACGCAGTATTTT
few . TRBJ1-4 TRBV20-1 CSASTNEKLFF TGCAGTGCTAGCACTAATGAAAAACTGTTTTTT
. . TRBJ2-5 TRBV18 CASSPPLPEETQYF TGTGCCAGCTCACCACCCTTACCGGAGGAGACCCAGTACTTC
. . TRBJ1-5 TRBV18 CASSPGESNQPQHF TGTGCCAGCTCACCAGGGGAGAGCAATCAGCCCCAGCATTTT
few TRBD1 TRBJ1-1 TRBV19 CASSTRTGGVATNTEAFF TGTGCCAGTAGTACCCGGACAGGGGGGGTGGCCACGAACACTGAAGCTTTCTTT
. . TRBJ1-4 TRBV7-8 CASSLGLRSAANEKLFF TGTGCCAGCAGCTTAGGGCTGCGGAGCGCGGCTAATGAAAAACTGTTTTTT
few . TRBJ1-3 TRBV5-6 CASSLVSGAKGNTIYF TGTGCCAGCAGCTTGGTTTCGGGGGCTAAAGGAAACACCATATATTTT
. . TRBJ1-2 TRBV7-6 CASSPRDGNYGYTF TGTGCCAGCAGCCCACGGGACGGCAACTATGGCTACACCTTC
. TRBD2 TRBJ2-2 TRBV4-3 CASSQVVLAGSNTGELFF TGCGCCAGCAGCCAAGTAGTCCTAGCGGGGTCGAACACCGGGGAGCTGTTTTTT
. TRBD1 TRBJ2-3 TRBV5-6 CASTNLGQGHTDTQYF TGTGCCAGCACCAACCTAGGACAGGGGCACACAGATACGCAGTATTTT
. TRBD2 TRBJ2-2 TRBV10-1 CASSEKRGSAGELFF TGCGCCAGCAGTGAAAAGCGGGGGAGCGCCGGGGAGCTGTTTTTT
. . TRBJ2-5 TRBV6-1 CASSPTEVTQYF TGTGCCAGCAGCCCGACAGAGGTCACCCAGTACTTC
. TRBD1 TRBJ2-3 TRBV6-5 CASRRQGGADTQYF TGTGCCAGCAGACGACAGGGGGGCGCAGATACGCAGTATTTT
. . TRBJ2-3 TRBV28 CASSLDIGDTQYF TGTGCCAGCAGTTTAGACATCGGCGATACGCAGTATTTT
few . TRBJ1-1 TRBV28 CASGELNTEAFF TGTGCCAGCGGTGAGTTGAACACTGAAGCTTTCTTT
few TRBD1 TRBJ1-6 TRBV6-1 CASSPIQGDNSPLHF TGTGCCAGCAGCCCCATCCAGGGGGACAATTCACCCCTCCACTTT
few . TRBJ2-7 TRBV19 CASSIVGGAYEQYF TGTGCCAGTAGTATAGTAGGCGGAGCCTACGAGCAGTACTTC
few . TRBJ2-5 TRBV6-1 CASNPLTGSQYF TGTGCCAGCAACCCCCTAACAGGGTCCCAGTACTTC
. TRBD2 TRBJ2-1 TRBV23-1 CASSQGREVTYNEQFF TGCGCCAGCAGTCAGGGACGGGAGGTAACCTACAATGAGCAGTTCTTC
. TRBD1 TRBJ2-3 TRBV18 CASSGQGLSTDTQYF TGTGCCAGCTCAGGACAGGGATTAAGCACAGATACGCAGTATTTT
. . TRBJ1-1 TRBV6-6 CASSYGGGVTEAFF TGTGCCAGCAGTTACGGGGGAGGGGTGACTGAAGCTTTCTTT
many . TRBJ2-3 TRBV10-1 CASSGAGTDTQYF TGCGCCAGCAGCGGGGCTGGCACAGATACGCAGTATTTT
. TRBD2 TRBJ2-3 TRBV19 CASKGGGRGDTQYF TGTGCCAGTAAAGGCGGGGGGCGTGGAGATACGCAGTATTTT